Shown below are 31 T cell receptor beta chains from a single sample sequenced in a study of T cell repertoires in cytomegalovirus infection. These receptors are not linked to any known antigen. From the reads, TCRdb called clonotypes with MiXCR, one entry per CDR3 protein. The sample holds about 830,000 distinct CDR3 sequences, approximately 29% seen once. The specimen was cultured CD8+ T cells from PBMCs, collected from culture after CMV antigen stimulation. Receptor source: a human donor in good health (CMV status not recorded). Some clones in this sample may be carry-over from other donors' samples.

This sequence joins TRBV7-6 and TRBJ2-6, with a tentative D call TRBD2 (5 bases). Trimming removed 2 bases from V and 0 bases from J, with 14 bases in between. This CDR3 region has 18 residues. CDR1 and CDR2 from the germline V gene are SGHVS and FNYEAQ. The CDR3 coding sequence is TGTGCCAGCAGCTTAAAAATAGCGTCTTACTCTGGGGCCAACGTCCTGACTTTC. Protein sequence: CASSLKIASYSGANVLTF.

The gene calls are TRBV7-6 and TRBJ2-5, with D hard to call. The V end was cut by 5 bases, the J end by 7 bases, with 14 bases between. The CDR3 loop spans 13 amino acids. Germline CDR1 SGHVS, CDR2 FNYEAQ. The CDR3 is CASSPVADATQYF. DNA for the CDR3: TGTGCCAGCAGCCCCGTTGCAGATGCGACCCAGTACTTC. The full variable domain, in which reference TRBV7-6 and TRBJ2-5 provide the parts outside the CDR3, is GAGVSQSPRYKVTKRGQDVALRCDPISGHVSLYWYRQALGQGPEFLTYFNYEAQQDKSGLPNDRFSAERPEGSISTLTIQRTEQRDSAMYRCASSPVADATQYFGPGTRLLVL.

This clonotype was picked up a small number of times. The rearrangement joins TRBV5-4 to TRBJ1-2, with D uncertain. The CDR3 length is 16 residues. The germline V gene has CDR1 SGHNT and CDR2 YYREEE (reference sequence). V was clipped by 2 bases and J by 0 bases, with 14 bases between them. The CDR3 is CASSLNREYPNYGYTF. CDR3 DNA: TGTGCCAGCAGCTTAAACCGGGAATACCCTAACTATGGCTACACCTTC.

V usage is TRBV10-3 and J usage is TRBJ1-1, with a tentative D call TRBD1 (6 bases). CDR3 length equals 11 residues. CDR1 is ENHRY and CDR2 is SYGVKD in the germline V gene. Trimming took 10 bases from V and 3 from J, leaving 9 bases between them. The CDR3 is CATGTHTEAFF. The CDR3 DNA is TGTGCCACCGGGACACACACTGAAGCTTTCTTT.

This clonotype was counted between two and nine times. The V and J genes are TRBV4-1 and TRBJ2-3; 10 nucleotides line up with TRBD2. J lost 2 bases, V lost 0 bases, and 5 bases had no gene match. CDR1 is MGHRA and CDR2 is YSYEKL in the germline V gene. CDR3 length: 17 amino acids. CDR3 in amino acids: CASSQDPAGGLTDTQYF. As DNA, the CDR3 is TGCGCCAGCAGCCAAGACCCAGCGGGGGGGCTCACAGATACGCAGTATTTT.

This clonotype was counted a few times. The CDR3 sequence: CASSLGSGVNYNEQFF. DNA of the CDR3: TGTGCCAGCAGTTTAGGTAGCGGGGTCAACTACAATGAGCAGTTCTTC. This chain connects TRBV27 to TRBJ2-1; 8 bases line up with TRBD2. With V trimmed by 2 bases and J by 3 bases, 6 bases remained unmatched. There are 16 residues in the CDR3. Germline CDR1 is MNHEY and CDR2 is SMNVEV (reference sequence).

This clonotype was picked up many times. The chain links TRBV6-1 to TRBJ2-7; no definite D call. V dropped 7 bases and J dropped 2 bases, with 15 bases sitting between them. CDR3 length: 14 amino acids. CDR1 and CDR2 (germline): MNHNS, SASEGT. For the CDR3, the DNA is TGTGCCAGCACCCTTGCGGCGGAAACCTACGAGCAGTACTTC. This gives the protein CASTLAAETYEQYF.

This clonotype has just a few counts. The rearrangement joins TRBV27 to TRBJ2-1, with D hard to call. V was trimmed by 6 bases and J by 8 bases, leaving 14 bases between them. Germline CDR1 is MNHEY and CDR2 is SMNVEV (reference sequence). The CDR3 spans 13 residues. Here the CDR3 reads CASSLSRQDEQFF. The CDR3 DNA reads TGTGCCAGCAGCCTCAGTCGGCAGGATGAGCAGTTCTTC.

The rearrangement links TRBV29-1 to TRBJ2-1; D is possibly TRBD1 or TRBD2 (5 bases each). Germline loops: CDR1 SQVTM, CDR2 ANQGSEA. Trimming removed 4 bases at V and 1 base at J, with 23 bases between. The CDR3 has 18 amino acids. CDR3 amino acids: CSVGRGDDPLLSYNEQFF. CDR3 bases: TGCAGCGTTGGTCGAGGGGACGATCCCCTCCTTTCCTACAATGAGCAGTTCTTC.

This clonotype was recorded a few times. The V gene is TRBV7-9, the J gene TRBJ2-1; D gene unclear. The CDR3 is 12 residues long. From germline, CDR1 is SEHNR and CDR2 FQNEAQ (reference sequence). V gave up 5 bases and J gave up 9 bases, with 11 bases separating them. The CDR3 reads CASSDRVIEQFF. The CDR3 nucleotides read TGTGCCAGCAGCGATCGGGTCATTGAGCAGTTCTTC. Drawing the rest from reference TRBV7-9 and TRBJ2-1, the complete variable domain is DTGVSQNPRHKITKRGQNVTFRCDPISEHNRLYWYRQTLGQGPEFLTYFQNEAQLEKSRLLSDRFSAERPKGSFSTLEIQRTEQGDSAMYLCASSDRVIEQFFGPGTRLTVL.

In its sample, this clonotype was seen a few times. This chain connects TRBV7-2 to TRBJ1-1, with D possibly TRBD1 on 5 matching bases. The V and J ends lost 3 bases and 4 bases respectively, with 15 bases between them. The CDR3 contains 15 residues. Germline V gene sequence: CDR1 SGHTA, CDR2 FQGNSA. CDR3 loop: CASSLGFLGTTEAFF. In nucleotides, the CDR3 is TGTGCCAGCAGCTTGGGATTTTTGGGGACCACTGAAGCTTTCTTT.

This clonotype occurred a few times. The chain has TRBV7-6 and TRBJ1-6; D may be TRBD1 (6 bases). The V end lost 6 bases, the J end lost 7 bases, and 19 bases lay between the germline ends. Germline CDR1 is SGHVS and CDR2 is FNYEAQ. This CDR3 contains 16 residues. The CDR3 sequence: CASRTGEGTQNSPLHF. The CDR3 DNA reads TGTGCCAGCAGGACAGGCGAGGGAACCCAAAATTCACCCCTCCACTTT. The whole variable domain, remainder taken from reference TRBV7-6 and TRBJ1-6, is GAGVSQSPRYKVTKRGQDVALRCDPISGHVSLYWYRQALGQGPEFLTYFNYEAQQDKSGLPNDRFSAERPEGSISTLTIQRTEQRDSAMYRCASRTGEGTQNSPLHFGNGTRLTVT.

The sample holds many counts of this clonotype. The V call is TRBV12-3 or TRBV12-4, the J call TRBJ2-3; 7 nucleotides align to TRBD2. V lost 4 bases, J lost 0 bases, and 4 bases stayed unmatched. This CDR3 region has 15 residues. Written as DNA, the CDR3 is TGTGCCAGCAGTTCCAGCGGGGTCAGCACAGATACGCAGTATTTT. Its protein product is CASSSSGVSTDTQYF.

The V and J genes are TRBV7-2 and TRBJ2-7, with 11 nucleotides matching TRBD2. The J segment lost 6 bases and the V segment lost 7 bases, leaving 11 bases of the junction unmatched. Germline V lookup: CDR1 SGHTA, CDR2 FQGNSA. This CDR3 comprises 15 residues. The CDR3 DNA is TGTGCCAGCACCGACTTCCTAGCGGGGGGAGGCGAGCAGTACTTC. This translates into CASTDFLAGGGEQYF.

The sample holds a few counts of this clonotype. The rearrangement joins TRBV4-1 to TRBJ2-2; D is perhaps TRBD2 (5 bases). Germline CDR1 MGHRA, CDR2 YSYEKL. This CDR3 region has 17 residues. The V end was cut by 4 bases, the J end by 4 bases, with 19 bases between. DNA of the CDR3: TGCGCCAGCAGCCCCCTGGGGAGTGACGCCACCACCGGGGAGCTGTTTTTT. As protein: CASSPLGSDATTGELFF.

This clonotype was found many times. The chain employs TRBV3-1 and TRBJ1-1; the D gene is possibly TRBD1 (5 bases). CDR3 length equals 14 residues. Germline V CDR1 and CDR2: LGHDT, YNNKEL (reference sequence). Trimming removed 2 bases from V and 4 bases from J, with 11 bases in between. In DNA form, the CDR3 reads TGTGCCAGCAGCCAAACACCAGGGTTCACTGAAGCTTTCTTT. It translates to CASSQTPGFTEAFF.

The chain carries TRBV7-8 and TRBJ2-7; no clear D. V gave up 1 base and J gave up 6 bases, with 10 bases separating them. The germline V gene encodes CDR1 SGHVS and CDR2 FQNEAQ. This CDR3 comprises 13 residues. The CDR3, as DNA: TGTGCCAGCAGCTTAGTCACAGAGGTCGAGCAGTACGTC. Encoded protein: CASSLVTEVEQYV.

The J gene is TRBJ2-1, the V gene TRBV28; 8 nucleotides line up with TRBD2. This CDR3 is built from 15 residues. J gave up 6 bases and V 1 base, and 5 bases lay outside the gene matches. Germline CDR1 reads MDHEN; CDR2 reads SYDVKM. CDR3 nucleotide sequence: TGTGCCAGCAGTTTATTTGCGGGGGGCCCCAATGAGCAGTTCTTC. This sequence encodes CASSLFAGGPNEQFF.

This clonotype was observed a few times. This chain joins TRBV6-1 and TRBJ2-7, with TRBD1 as a possible D gene (6 bases). CDR3 length: 14 amino acids. CDR1 and CDR2 from the germline V gene are MNHNS and SASEGT. V was clipped by 5 bases and J by 4 bases, with 15 bases between them. The CDR3 spells CASSPQGIEYEQYF. CDR3 sequence (DNA): TGTGCCAGCAGTCCACAGGGTATTGAGTACGAGCAGTACTTC.

The rearrangement joins TRBV5-4 to TRBJ2-1; the match to TRBD2 covers 8 bases. With 2 bases clipped from V and 6 bases from J, the junction kept 7 bases outside the gene matches. The germline CDR1 and CDR2 sequences are SGHNT and YYREEE (reference sequence). This CDR3 is built from 15 residues. CDR3 in DNA: TGTGCCAGCAGCTTAGGAGCGGGGGACCTCAATGAGCAGTTCTTC. Its protein is CASSLGAGDLNEQFF.

This clonotype was detected a few times. The chain combines TRBV12-3 or TRBV12-4 with TRBJ1-2; D is unresolved. V was shortened by 3 bases and J by 5 bases, with 13 bases between the two germline ends. CDR3 length: 14 amino acids. The CDR3 loop reads CASSFGRIGYGYTF. CDR3 sequence (DNA): TGTGCCAGCAGTTTTGGAAGGATAGGGTATGGCTACACCTTC.

This clonotype has only a few counts. The chain couples TRBV27 to TRBJ1-1, with a tentative D call TRBD1 (5 bases). This CDR3 has 14 amino acids. V was shortened by 2 bases and J by 1 base, with 8 bases between the two germline ends. CDR1 and CDR2 from the germline V gene are MNHEY and SMNVEV (reference sequence). CDR3 loop: CASSLDGQNTEAFF. Here the CDR3 DNA reads TGTGCCAGCAGTTTAGACGGACAGAACACTGAAGCTTTCTTT.

There are a few counts of this clonotype. The DNA for the CDR3 is TGCGCCAGCAGCATGGGACAGTTCAGCTACAATGAGCAGTTCTTC. Translation gives CASSMGQFSYNEQFF. V is TRBV4-1 and J is TRBJ2-1; TRBD1 matches 7 bases. Germline V lookup: CDR1 MGHRA, CDR2 YSYEKL. V trimming: 5 bases; J trimming: 3 bases; junction bases outside the gene matches: 7. This CDR3 contains 15 residues.

This clonotype was observed a handful of times. This chain uses TRBV2 with TRBJ2-1, with 15 bases identical to TRBD2. V trimming: 10 bases; J trimming: 8 bases; junction bases outside the gene matches: 9. CDR1 and CDR2 from the germline V gene are SNHLY and FYNNEI. There are 15 residues in the CDR3. The CDR3 coding sequence is TGTGCCATCCTCGGACTAGCGGGGGGGGTTGATGAGCAGTTCTTC. Protein sequence: CAILGLAGGVDEQFF.

V and J are TRBV9 and TRBJ1-6; 7 nucleotides line up with TRBD1. After removal of 3 bases from V and 9 bases from J, the junction contained 12 bases not matched to a gene. CDR3 length: 16 amino acids. Germline CDR1 reads SGDLS; CDR2 reads YYNGEE. The CDR3 region has the DNA TGTGCCAGCAGCGGAAACCGGGACAGTATTATTTCACCCCTCCACTTT. The encoded protein is CASSGNRDSIISPLHF.

This clonotype was seen once. This chain uses TRBV15 with TRBJ1-5, with D unresolved. CDR3 size: 12 residues. The germline V and J ends were trimmed by 6 bases and 9 bases, with 12 bases remaining between them. Germline V CDR1 and CDR2: LNHNV, YYDKDF (reference sequence). CDR3 coding DNA: TGTGCCACCAGACAACCGCCCGGGCCCCAGCATTTT. Its translation: CATRQPPGPQHF. The full variable domain, completed using reference TRBV15 and TRBJ1-5, is DAMVIQNPRYQVTQFGKPVTLSCSQTLNHNVMYWYQQKSSQAPKLLFHYYDKDFNNEADTPDNFQSRRPNTSFCFLDIRSPGLGDTAMYLCATRQPPGPQHFGDGTRLSIL.

This clonotype has more than one count but fewer than ten. This chain links TRBV27 with TRBJ2-1, with TRBD2 matching 8 bases. Per the germline V gene, CDR1 is MNHEY and CDR2 is SMNVEV (reference sequence). With 6 bases clipped from V and 4 bases from J, the junction kept 8 bases outside the gene matches. CDR3 length: 15 amino acids. CDR3 loop: CASRTSGGLYNEQFF. CDR3 sequence (DNA): TGTGCCAGCAGAACCAGCGGGGGTTTATACAATGAGCAGTTCTTC.

As to this clonotype: A junction end diverges from the germline sequence, so it may reflect a read error. V and J are TRBV11-1 and TRBJ1-1; 7 nucleotides align to TRBD1. The CDR3 is made up of 17 amino acids. In germline, CDR1 is SGHAT, CDR2 FQDESV (reference sequence). CDR3 residues: CASGLGWDRPMNTEAFF. The DNA for the CDR3 is TGTGCCAGCGGCTTAGGCTGGGACAGACCCATGAACACTGAAGCTTTCTTT.

This clonotype has only a few counts. The chain carries TRBV24-1 and TRBJ2-1, with TRBD2 matching over 8 bases. This CDR3 region has 13 residues. The germline V gene encodes CDR1 KGHDR and CDR2 SFDVKD. Trimming at V came to 5 bases and at J to 7 bases, leaving 3 bases not matched to a gene. The CDR3 nucleotides are TGTGCCACCAGTGCGGGGGGGCTGAATGAGCAGTTCTTC. Translated: CATSAGGLNEQFF.

CDR3 residues: CASSATSDPFNNEQFF. CDR3 DNA: TGTGCCAGCAGTGCCACGTCGGACCCGTTCAACAATGAGCAGTTCTTC. This chain joins TRBV6-4 and TRBJ2-1; D remains ambiguous. The length of the CDR3 is 16 residues. Germline-derived CDR1 and CDR2 are MRHNA and SNTAGT. V lost 4 bases and J lost 5, with 18 bases in between.

This clonotype was counted at least ten times. J is TRBJ2-7 and V is TRBV7-8; 8 bases line up with TRBD1. V lost 4 bases, J lost 3 bases, and 2 bases stayed unmatched. The CDR3 totals 13 residues. The germline V gene encodes CDR1 SGHVS and CDR2 FQNEAQ. The CDR3 coding sequence is TGTGCCAGCAGCTCCGGGACAGGCTACGAGCAGTACGTC. Amino acids: CASSSGTGYEQYV.